The subject of this entry is one T cell receptor beta chain. The antigen is undetermined. CDR1 and CDR2 from the germline V gene are MDHEN and SYDVKM. V was shortened by 10 bases and J by 3 bases, with 13 bases between the two germline ends. The CDR3 length is 13 residues. This entry belongs to a study of T cell responses to AZD1222 COVID-19 vaccine. Study-level points and caveats: Repertoire samples came only from after the peak T cell response. Clonal diversity was possibly underestimated; the donors were predominantly white British and more often female.

Using immunoSEQ multiplex PCR, the repertoire was profiled, and TCRdb retains in-frame clones only, with some absent. The sample contains roughly 140,000 clones, approximately 86% of which appear only once. J is TRBJ2-1 and V is TRBV28, with D perhaps TRBD1 (6 bases). Sequences were derived from peripheral blood, sampled after recovery from COVID-19. This sequence originates from an adult who had recovered from COVID-19. As DNA, the CDR3 is TGTGCCACGTCCGGGACAAACTACAATGAGCAGTTCTTC. Encoded protein: CATSGTNYNEQFF.